Below, one T cell receptor (beta chain) is given with its context. In its sample, this clone was seen a few times. Its antigen is unknown. No quality values exist for individual bases; no much larger clone is one base distant. In total, more than 500 healthy bone marrow donors made up the cohort. At the time of sampling, all cohort members were nominally healthy, though unrecorded immune exposures were likely present. The donor was CMV seropositive and belonged to the group of 250 to 350 seropositive cohort members. Every donor gave a peripheral blood sample, and the peripheral blood mononuclear cells from that sample were used for TCR beta sequencing. Genomic DNA extraction from the blood cell samples was performed with the Qiagen DNeasy Blood Extraction Kit. These data belong to a study of cytomegalovirus exposure and HLA in healthy donors (dated by TCRdb to about 2017). Concerning the study at large: In an earlier analysis of 550 to 750 of the donors, approximately 300 Gb of sequence data and just under 120 million unique TCR beta sequences from about 179 million T cells were reported. An early release that covered some 630 HLA-typed donors contained about 300 gigabases of sequencing data and 80 million or so unique TCR sequences. The genetic ancestry cluster associated with self-reported Caucasian donors included 81% of the 398 genotyped donors. The study aimed to test whether cataloging public T cell receptors could reveal signatures of past pathogen exposure. Using immunosequencing, the study profiled T cell repertoires from about 620 subjects and related those repertoires to cytomegalovirus serostatus. A separate validation cohort of roughly 110 different subjects was used in addition to the approximately 700-subject first cohort. High-throughput TCR immunosequencing, statistical association of individual TCRs with disease status, and machine learning were combined to predict cytomegalovirus infection status. A later analysis re-analyzed previously published TCR beta repertoires from 600 to 850 donors and added high-resolution HLA genotyping to study TCR occurrence patterns. In the later analysis, no new phenotypic data were used to find candidate immune exposures; instead, reliance was placed on TCR beta sequences and their occurrence across donors. In an earlier analysis of 550 to 700 of the donors, high-throughput TCR beta sequencing was used to judge whether each TCR beta V gene segment behaved as functional or pseudogenic. Donor age, sex, ethnicity and CMV serostatus were compiled together with the repertoire data. Genome-wide SNP genotypes for about 65% of the roughly 670 donors were used in a later genetic analysis, which treated that subset as a discovery cohort. Every repertoire in the discovery cohort had been generated on one and the same sequencing platform. HLA typing included class I and class II loci at four-digit resolution. The number of typed donors differed by locus: about 620-640 for A, B, C, DRB1 and DQB1; some 500 for DQA1; over 600 for DPA1; and 400 to 480 for DPB1. A handful of DR-DQ haplotypes were handled as single units for association and clustering because linkage in the cohort was strong. Across approximately 400 genotyped donors of the cohort, an average of approximately 200,000 unique TCR beta nucleotide sequences per donor were sequenced, and about a sixth of those sequences were non-productive. Beyond this particular receptor, the publication reports: The sequencing pipeline was judged likely to have produced a cluster of highly shared sequence variants as a technical artifact. A further reported finding was that TCR beta sequences accurately predicted the HLA-A and HLA-B alleles for most subjects in the first cohort. Some IMGT-functional V segments, including TRBV6-2 and TRBV6-3, could not be told apart with the 87-base-pair reads, so those segments were excluded. Several of the top co-occurrence clusters appeared to be linked to parvovirus B19, influenza, CMV and Epstein-Barr virus, according to a later analysis. Presence/absence analyses assumed roughly uniform sequencing depth across donors, an assumption that may not hold. Because some donors lacked HLA typing at each locus, the association tests relied only on the typed subset. A later analysis associated about 17,000 TCR beta sequences with specific HLA alleles at a false discovery rate of 0.05. According to the authors, the approach could potentially be generalized to other disease states and immunological phenotypes. The earlier analysis of some 560 of the donors excluded roughly 16 rarely observed V segments, including chromosome 9 orphons, because counts were too low. The study listed 150 to 200 TCR beta chains as associated with cytomegalovirus. CMV serostatus was the only immune exposure information available for the cohort. Most TCR sequences were seen in very few donors, while some public TCRs were found in many individuals. Strong co-occurrence of HLA alleles, especially DR and DQ, made assigning TCR associations to individual alleles difficult. This cohort had only TCR beta chains sequenced, and the lack of alpha or paired-chain data limited which features could be detected. A few of the identified cytomegalovirus-associated TCR beta chains were confirmed in vitro to be specific for cytomegalovirus antigens. In a later analysis, HLA-associated TCR beta chains showed more clonal expansion and lower generation probabilities than non-associated chains that were equally common. The classifier was reported to diagnose cytomegalovirus status with high specificity and sensitivity in both the original and validation cohorts. In a later genetic analysis, a missense DCLRE1C variant was associated with V-gene and J-gene trimming of TCR beta chains, and the association was replicated in an independent cohort. Most CMV-associated TCR beta chains appeared to be HLA-restricted in a later analysis, and the HLA associations seemed to be driven largely by CMV exposure. According to a later genetic analysis, donors in an Asian-associated ancestry cluster had fewer N-insertions in productive TCRs than the approximately 690-donor mean. Correlated functional status among segregating V segments might be attributable to linkage disequilibrium, but an unknown experimental factor could not be ruled out. Broadly in line with IMGT annotations, most TCR beta V segments showed up in productive rearrangements about 87% or about 30% of the time in an earlier analysis of a few hundred of the donors. In a later analysis, TCR association rates were found to vary across HLA loci, with the most associated TCRs seen for DRB1 alleles and the fewest for HLA-C alleles.

Trimming at the junction amounts to 5 bases on V and 0 bases on J, and the germline ends lie 14 bases apart. The CDR3 measures 15 amino acids from cysteine to phenylalanine. Here the CDR3 DNA is all that survives: 45 bases in frame from base 1. CDR1 and CDR2 (SGHRS, YFSETQ) derive from the germline V gene. The library was made by the immunoSEQ multiplex PCR assay. A mixture of 60 forward primers for TCR Vbeta segments and 13 reverse primers for TCR Jbeta segments was used in the multiplex PCR. The CDR3 region of rearranged TCR beta genes was amplified from genomic DNA by a multiplex PCR assay. Amplified TCR beta libraries were sequenced as 87-base-pair reads on the Illumina HiSeq System. The authors' analysis ran thus. Across the 700 or so repertoires, a later analysis counted about 81 million unique TCR beta chains, 9.5 million to 13 million of which were shared by at least two donors. Raw reads were error-corrected and collapsed into unique sequences by a nearest-neighbor algorithm in which closely related sequences were merged to remove PCR and sequencing errors. To assign V, D and J gene segments, CDR3 sequences were aligned to IMGT reference sequences. For a sequence to be retained, a match of at least six nucleotides was required to both a V gene segment and a J gene segment. A rearrangement was called productive if the CDR3 had no stop codons and remained in frame with V and J, and every other rearrangement was called non-productive. Following IMGT convention, CDR3 was defined as the stretch from the second conserved V-encoded cysteine up to the conserved J-encoded phenylalanine. The earlier analysis of 500 to 650 of the donors excluded any sequence lacking an unambiguous match to a single V gene segment. An earlier analysis of 587 of the donors called V segments functional above 56.7% productive rearrangements and segregating when the between-donor standard deviation exceeded 5%. To diagnose cytomegalovirus status from the catalog of TCR beta chain sequences, a statistical classification framework was built. In a later analysis, TCR nucleotide sequences were compared against IMGT/GENE-DB human TR gene sequences so that V and J genes could be assigned. Using the TCRdist pipeline, a later analysis assigned CDR3 sequences along with most-parsimonious VDJ recombination scenarios. In a later analysis, every TCR beta chain was defined by the combination of its CDR3 amino acid sequence and its V-gene family, and reads without a unique V-gene family were dropped. A later analysis removed nearly 600 highly shared, low-generation-probability nucleotide sequences to deal with suspected cross-contamination and a sequencing artifact. In a later analysis, a clonal expansion index was calculated for each public chain from normalized within-repertoire ranks of inferred template counts. Generation probabilities in a later analysis came from a VDJ recombination model fitted to out-of-frame rearrangements, and those results were checked against IGoR. A later analysis scored TCR-TCR, TCR-HLA and TCR-CMV co-occurrence with hypergeometric tests, applying a repertoire-size bias correction to TCR pairs. A later analysis estimated false discovery rates by permuting HLA or CMV assignments 20 times. In a later analysis, co-occurring TCRs were grouped using DBSCAN, and TCRdist sequence similarity was added for clustering within HLA-allele-positive subsets. Repertoires with fewer than 30,000 or more than 120,000 public chains were left out of co-occurrence clustering, as were about 5 repertoires with anomalous nucleotide sharing. The table was pulled from immuneACCESS by TCRdb, which kept in-frame rearrangements only. Such tables lose some clones; where checked, under half of the loss comes from unresolved V genes, and the rest has no known cause. Clone size and V and J calls were adopted from that table, with D and trimming inferred from the DNA. Across this sample there are over 65,000 clones, with about 76% seen only once. Around 15% of the sample lies in the top ten.

The sample comprised PBMCs. The sequence was obtained from a woman between 35 and 50 years old in good health and CMV-seropositive. The chain uses TRBV5-1 and TRBJ1-2; the D gene assignment is ambiguous. The DNA sequence reads TGCGCCAGCAGTCTGTCGTCCCTTACTAACTATGGCTACACCTTC. The resulting protein is CASSLSSLTNYGYTF. Full variable domain (CDR3 extended with the reference TRBV5-1 and TRBJ1-2 proteins): KAGVTQTPRYLIKTRGQQVTLSCSPISGHRSVSWYQQTPGQGLQFLFEYFSETQRNKGNFPGRFSGRQFSNSRSEMNVSTLELGDSALYLCASSLSSLTNYGYTFGSGTRLTVV.